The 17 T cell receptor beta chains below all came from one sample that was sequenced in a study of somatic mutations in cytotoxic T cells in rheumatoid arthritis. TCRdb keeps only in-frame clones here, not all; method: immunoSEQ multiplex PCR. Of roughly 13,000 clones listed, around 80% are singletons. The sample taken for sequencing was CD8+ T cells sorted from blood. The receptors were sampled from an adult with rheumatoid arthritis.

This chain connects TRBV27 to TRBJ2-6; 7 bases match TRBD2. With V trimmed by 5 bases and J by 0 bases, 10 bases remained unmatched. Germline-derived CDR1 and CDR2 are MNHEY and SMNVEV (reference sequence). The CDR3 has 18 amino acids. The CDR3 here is CASSHRIAGYSGANVLTF. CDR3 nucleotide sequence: TGTGCCAGCAGTCATAGGATAGCGGGTTACTCTGGGGCCAACGTCCTGACTTTC. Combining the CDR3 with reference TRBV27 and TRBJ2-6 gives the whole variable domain EAQVTQNPRYLITVTGKKLTVTCSQNMNHEYMSWYRQDPGLGLRQIYYSMNVEVTDKGDVPEGYKVSRKEKRNFPLILESPSPNQTSLYFCASSHRIAGYSGANVLTFGAGSRLTVL.

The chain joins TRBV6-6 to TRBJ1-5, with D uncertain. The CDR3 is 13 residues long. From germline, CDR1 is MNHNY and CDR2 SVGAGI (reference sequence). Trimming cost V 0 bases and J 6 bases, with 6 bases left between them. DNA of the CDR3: TGTGCCAGCAGTTACTCGCATTCTCAGCCCCAGCATTTT. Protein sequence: CASSYSHSQPQHF.

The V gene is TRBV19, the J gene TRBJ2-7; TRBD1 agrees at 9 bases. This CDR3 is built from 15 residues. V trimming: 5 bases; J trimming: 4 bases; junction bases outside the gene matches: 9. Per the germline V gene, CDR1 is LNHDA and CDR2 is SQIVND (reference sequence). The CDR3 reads CASSPGQGLRYEQYF. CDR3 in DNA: TGTGCCAGTAGTCCGGGACAGGGTCTTAGATACGAGCAGTACTTC.

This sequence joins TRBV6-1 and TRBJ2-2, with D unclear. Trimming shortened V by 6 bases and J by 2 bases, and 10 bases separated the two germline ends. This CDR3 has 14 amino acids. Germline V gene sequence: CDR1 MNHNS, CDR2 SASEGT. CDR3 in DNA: TGTGCCAGCAGGGTAGGGCAAAACACCGGGGAGCTGTTTTTT. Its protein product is CASRVGQNTGELFF.

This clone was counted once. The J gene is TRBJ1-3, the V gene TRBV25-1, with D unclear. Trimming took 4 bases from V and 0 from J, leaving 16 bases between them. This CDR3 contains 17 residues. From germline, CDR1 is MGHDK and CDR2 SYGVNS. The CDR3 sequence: CASSGFGERSSGNTIYF. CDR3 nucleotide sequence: TGTGCCAGCAGTGGATTTGGGGAGCGGAGCTCTGGAAACACCATATATTTT.

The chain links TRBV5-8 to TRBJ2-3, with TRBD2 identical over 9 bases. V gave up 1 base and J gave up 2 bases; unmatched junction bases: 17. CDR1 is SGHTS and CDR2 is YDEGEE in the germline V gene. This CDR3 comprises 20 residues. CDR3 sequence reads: CASSLRASSGRSWATDTQYF. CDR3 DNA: TGTGCCAGCAGCTTGAGGGCGAGTAGCGGGAGAAGTTGGGCCACAGATACGCAGTATTTT.

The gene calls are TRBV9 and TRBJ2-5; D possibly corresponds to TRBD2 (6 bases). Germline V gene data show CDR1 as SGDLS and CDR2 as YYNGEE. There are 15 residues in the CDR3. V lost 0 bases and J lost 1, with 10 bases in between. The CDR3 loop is CASSVDGGIQETQYF. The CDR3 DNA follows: TGTGCCAGCAGCGTAGACGGCGGGATCCAAGAGACCCAGTACTTC.

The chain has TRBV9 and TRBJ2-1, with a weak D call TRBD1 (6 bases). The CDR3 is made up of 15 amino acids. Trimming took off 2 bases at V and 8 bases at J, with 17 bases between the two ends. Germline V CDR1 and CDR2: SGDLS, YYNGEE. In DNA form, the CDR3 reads TGTGCCAGCAGCGTTACAGGGTTGATTGTGGATGAGCAGTTCTTC. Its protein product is CASSVTGLIVDEQFF.

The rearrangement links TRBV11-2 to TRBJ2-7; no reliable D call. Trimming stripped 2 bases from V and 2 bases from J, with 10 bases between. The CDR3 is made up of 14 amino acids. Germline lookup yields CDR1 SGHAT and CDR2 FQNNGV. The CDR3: CASSLSANPYEQYF. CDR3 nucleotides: TGTGCCAGCAGCTTAAGCGCCAACCCCTACGAGCAGTACTTC.

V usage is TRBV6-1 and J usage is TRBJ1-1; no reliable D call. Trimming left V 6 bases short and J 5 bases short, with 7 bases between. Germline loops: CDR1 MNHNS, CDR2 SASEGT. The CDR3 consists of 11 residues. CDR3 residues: CASSGVTEAFF. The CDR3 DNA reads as TGTGCCAGCAGCGGGGTGACTGAAGCTTTCTTT.

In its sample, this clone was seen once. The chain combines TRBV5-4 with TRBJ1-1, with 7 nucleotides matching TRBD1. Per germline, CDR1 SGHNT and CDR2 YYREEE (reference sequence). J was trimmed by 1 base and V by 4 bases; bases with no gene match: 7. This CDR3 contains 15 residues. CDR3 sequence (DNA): TGTGCCAGCAGCGCCTGGACAGGAGGGAACACTGAAGCTTTCTTT. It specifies CASSAWTGGNTEAFF.

CDR3 loop: CASSRHWDSRSYEQYF. The CDR3 DNA is TGTGCCAGCAGCCGGCATTGGGACAGTCGGTCCTACGAGCAGTACTTC. The chain is built from TRBV7-3 and TRBJ2-7; TRBD1 matches at 7 bases. Germline-derived CDR1 and CDR2 are SGHTA and FQGTGA. The CDR3 is made up of 16 amino acids. With V trimmed by 5 bases and J by 1 base, 11 bases remained unmatched. The full variable domain, completed using reference TRBV7-3 and TRBJ2-7, is GAGVSQTPSNKVTEKGKYVELRCDPISGHTALYWYRQSLGQGPEFLIYFQGTGAADDSGLPNDRFFAVRPEGSVSTLKIQRTERGDSAVYLCASSRHWDSRSYEQYFGPGTRLTVT.

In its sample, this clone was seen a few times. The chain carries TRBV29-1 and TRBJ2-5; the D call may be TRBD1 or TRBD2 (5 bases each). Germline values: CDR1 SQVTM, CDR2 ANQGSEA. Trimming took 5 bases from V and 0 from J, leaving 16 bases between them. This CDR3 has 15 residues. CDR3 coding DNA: TGCAGCGTTCCAAGGCCGGGACGGTACCAAGAGACCCAGTACTTC. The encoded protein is CSVPRPGRYQETQYF.

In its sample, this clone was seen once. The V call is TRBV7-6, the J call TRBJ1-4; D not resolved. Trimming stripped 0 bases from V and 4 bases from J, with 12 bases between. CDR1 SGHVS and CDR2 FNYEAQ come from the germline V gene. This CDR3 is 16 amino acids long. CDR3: CASSLALPDFNEKLFF. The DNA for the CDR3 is TGTGCCAGCAGCTTAGCGCTGCCAGATTTTAATGAAAAACTGTTTTTT.

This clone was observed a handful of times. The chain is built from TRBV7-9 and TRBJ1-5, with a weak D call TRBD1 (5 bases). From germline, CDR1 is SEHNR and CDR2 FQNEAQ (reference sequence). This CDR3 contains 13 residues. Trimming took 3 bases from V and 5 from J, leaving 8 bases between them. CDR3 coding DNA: TGTGCCAGCAGCTTCGGGGGGGATCAGCCCCAGCATTTT. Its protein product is CASSFGGDQPQHF. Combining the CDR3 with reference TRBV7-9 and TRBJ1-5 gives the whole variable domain DTGVSQNPRHKITKRGQNVTFRCDPISEHNRLYWYRQTLGQGPEFLTYFQNEAQLEKSRLLSDRFSAERPKGSFSTLEIQRTEQGDSAMYLCASSFGGDQPQHFGDGTRLSIL.

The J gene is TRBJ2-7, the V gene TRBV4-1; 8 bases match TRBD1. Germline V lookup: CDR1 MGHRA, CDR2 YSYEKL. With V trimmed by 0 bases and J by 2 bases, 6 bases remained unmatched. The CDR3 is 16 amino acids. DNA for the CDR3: TGCGCCAGCAGCCAAGACACCGGGACAGGTACCTACGAGCAGTACTTC. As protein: CASSQDTGTGTYEQYF.

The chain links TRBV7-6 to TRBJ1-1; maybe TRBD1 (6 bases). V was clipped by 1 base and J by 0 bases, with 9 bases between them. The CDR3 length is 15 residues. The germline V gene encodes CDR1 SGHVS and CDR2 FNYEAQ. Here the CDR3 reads CASSLEGGMNTEAFF. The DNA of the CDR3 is TGTGCCAGCAGCTTAGAAGGGGGTATGAACACTGAAGCTTTCTTT. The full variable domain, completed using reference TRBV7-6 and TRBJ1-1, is GAGVSQSPRYKVTKRGQDVALRCDPISGHVSLYWYRQALGQGPEFLTYFNYEAQQDKSGLPNDRFSAERPEGSISTLTIQRTEQRDSAMYRCASSLEGGMNTEAFFGQGTRLTVV.